This TCR beta chain comes out of a study of CD8 T cell repertoires and HIV-1 epitope variants. The CDR3 has 16 residues. Trimming left V 2 bases short and J 2 bases short, with 15 bases between. Germline loops: CDR1 LNHNV, CDR2 YYDKDF (reference sequence). This clone was observed once. The repertoire was sequenced with immunoSEQ multiplex PCR; TCRdb's copy has only in-frame clones and lacks some. The table lists tens of thousands of clones, just under 75% of them singletons. This TCR derives from a male donor with HIV. Sequences were obtained from uncultured baseline CD8+ T cells from peripheral blood mononuclear cells (PBMCs). The chain combines TRBV15 with TRBJ2-5; D perhaps matches TRBD1 (6 bases). CDR3 protein: CATSRRDRLLQETQYF. CDR3 coding DNA: TGTGCCACCAGCAGAAGAGACAGGCTCTTACAAGAGACCCAGTACTTC.